One and the same sample provided the 4 T cell receptor beta chains below, sequenced in a study of cytomegalovirus exposure and HLA in healthy donors. The PCR was carried out with 60 Vbeta primers and 13 Jbeta primers. The assay was immunoSEQ multiplex PCR, and TCRdb's table has in-frame clones only and misses some. The repertoire holds about 130,000 clones, with roughly 85% as singletons. Sequenced material: PBMCs. Every receptor here comes from a man between 18 and 29 years old in good health and CMV-seropositive.

This clone has only a few counts. The V gene is TRBV30, the J gene TRBJ2-2; 9 bases map to TRBD2. CDR1 GTSNPN and CDR2 SVGIG come from the germline V gene (reference sequence). The CDR3 contains 14 residues. Trimming took 4 bases from V and 2 from J; bases not matched to a gene: 2. The CDR3 DNA follows: TGTGCCTGGATTAGCGGGGGAAACACCGGGGAGCTGTTTTTT. This encodes CAWISGGNTGELFF.

This clone was observed once. This rearrangement joins TRBV30 to TRBJ2-1; D possibly corresponds to TRBD2 (5 bases). V lost 1 base to trimming and J lost 6 bases, with 10 bases between them. CDR3 length: 13 residues. Germline CDR1 and CDR2: GTSNPN and SVGIG (reference sequence). The CDR3 protein is CAWSAGLSNEQFF. CDR3 nucleotides: TGTGCCTGGAGTGCGGGGTTAAGCAATGAGCAGTTCTTC.

V and J are TRBV19 and TRBJ2-1, with D maybe TRBD1 (6 bases). This CDR3 has 12 amino acids. Looked up from germline, CDR1 is LNHDA and CDR2 is SQIVND (reference sequence). V gave up 6 bases and J gave up 8 bases, with 11 bases separating them. CDR3 residues: CASRLTGYEQFF. Written as DNA, the CDR3 is TGTGCCAGTAGGCTGACAGGCTATGAGCAGTTCTTC. The full variable domain, completed using reference TRBV19 and TRBJ2-1, is DGGITQSPKYLFRKEGQNVTLSCEQNLNHDAMYWYRQDPGQGLRLIYYSQIVNDFQKGDIAEGYSVSREKKESFPLTVTSAQKNPTAFYLCASRLTGYEQFFGPGTRLTVL.

The chain couples TRBV2 to TRBJ1-1; possible D gene TRBD1, 6 bases. Germline loops: CDR1 SNHLY, CDR2 FYNNEI. Trimming took off 4 bases at V and 0 bases at J, with 9 bases between the two ends. The CDR3 has 14 residues. CDR3 nucleotide sequence: TGTGCCAGCAGTGGACAGGCTCTGAACACTGAAGCTTTCTTT. Amino acid sequence: CASSGQALNTEAFF.